The entry below gives a single TCR beta chain sequence along with its context. Per the germline V gene, CDR1 is SQVTM and CDR2 is ANQGSEA. The CDR3 consists of 15 residues. Trimming cost V 3 bases and J 3 bases, with 16 bases left between them. This sample stems from a study of blood T cell repertoires in COVID-19. Study context: Researchers got acute and convalescent COVID-19 samples from the United States, Italy and Spain. T cells, B-cell-depleted T cells, or PBMCs provided the cDNA or gDNA that served as material.

Per the study methods: By means of reference gene primer amplification, nucleated cell counts were estimated. Here immunoSEQ multiplex PCR was the method, and the copy in TCRdb shows in-frame clones only, minus some. V, J and clone size are those of that table, while D and trimming were read from the DNA. Altogether 95,000 to 110,000 clones are present, about 90% being singletons, with the ten largest covering 3.5%. The gene calls are TRBV29-1 and TRBJ2-3; D may be TRBD1 (7 bases). The receptor's source is a human donor in a cohort sampled during active COVID-19. The specimen was peripheral blood. CDR3 amino acids: CSVDSRRGRTDTQYF. The DNA of the CDR3 is TGCAGCGTTGACAGTCGCAGGGGGAGGACAGATACGCAGTATTTT.